Presented here are 7 T cell receptor beta chains from one specimen sequenced in a study of blood T cell repertoires in COVID-19. TCRdb's copy holds only in-frame clones and misses some; the assay was immunoSEQ multiplex PCR. The sample has approximately 150,000 clones, approximately 87% seen once. The source material was peripheral blood. These receptor sequences come from a man older than 75 with acute or convalescent COVID-19.

The genes are TRBV5-1 and TRBJ1-1, with D possibly TRBD1 on 5 matching bases. Trimming removed 2 bases from V and 2 bases from J, with 7 bases in between. The length of the CDR3 is 13 residues. Germline CDR1 reads SGHRS; CDR2 reads YFSETQ. This CDR3 is CASSFGGNTEAFF. CDR3 nucleotides: TGCGCCAGCAGCTTCGGGGGAAACACTGAAGCTTTCTTT.

The V call is TRBV7-6, the J call TRBJ1-1; no firm D call. Trimming shortened V by 2 bases and J by 0 bases, and 4 bases separated the two germline ends. This CDR3 comprises 13 residues. Germline CDR1 is SGHVS and CDR2 is FNYEAQ. The CDR3 DNA follows: TGTGCCAGCAGCTTACCCTTGAACACTGAAGCTTTCTTT. It specifies CASSLPLNTEAFF.

The rearrangement uses TRBV6-5 and TRBJ1-1; D not resolved. The CDR3 is 15 residues long. The V and J ends lost 6 bases and 1 base respectively, with 15 bases between them. Germline V gene sequence: CDR1 MNHEY, CDR2 SVGAGI. The CDR3 sequence is CASRGSTGRNTEAFF. Written as DNA, the CDR3 is TGTGCCAGCAGGGGTTCGACCGGGAGGAACACTGAAGCTTTCTTT.

V is TRBV6-5 and J is TRBJ1-1; the D is unclear. The CDR3 totals 13 residues. V was clipped by 0 bases and J by 5 bases, with 7 bases between them. The germline V gene has CDR1 MNHEY and CDR2 SVGAGI. The CDR3 nucleotides are TGTGCCAGCAGTTACTCCCGGCGGACTGAAGCTTTCTTT. It encodes CASSYSRRTEAFF.

This chain connects TRBV11-1 to TRBJ2-7; TRBD1 agrees at 7 bases. V lost 6 bases and J lost 5; bases outside the gene matches: 7. Germline V gene sequence: CDR1 SGHAT, CDR2 FQDESV (reference sequence). The CDR3 runs to 13 residues. The CDR3 here is CASSSGTANEQYF. CDR3 bases: TGTGCCAGCAGTTCCGGGACAGCGAACGAGCAGTACTTC.

V gene TRBV18 combines with J gene TRBJ2-2; D possibly corresponds to TRBD1 (6 bases). The CDR3 contains 15 residues. Deletions cut 2 bases from V and 4 bases from J, with 11 bases between. Per germline, CDR1 KGHSH and CDR2 LQKENI. The CDR3 bases are TGTGCCAGCTCACCAAAGTCCAGGGGCACCGGGGAGCTGTTTTTT. Its translation is CASSPKSRGTGELFF.

The chain couples TRBV5-6 to TRBJ2-3, with 9 bases aligning to TRBD1. Losses at the gene ends were 4 bases for V and 5 bases for J; bases not matched to a gene: 8. The CDR3 loop spans 15 amino acids. The germline V gene has CDR1 SGHDT and CDR2 YYEEEE. The CDR3 nucleotides read TGTGCCAGCAGCCACTCAGGACAGGGGAAAGATACGCAGTATTTT. Its translation: CASSHSGQGKDTQYF.